This T cell receptor beta chain was observed in a study of blood T cell repertoires in COVID-19. Clinical histories supplied by participants themselves formed the basis of cohort assignment. There are 16 residues in the CDR3. V shed 3 bases and J shed 2 bases, with 17 bases lying between them. In germline, CDR1 is SGHTS, CDR2 YDEGEE. Some clones are missing from TCRdb's copy, which holds only in-frame ones; the method was immunoSEQ multiplex PCR. The table includes about 230,000 clones, around 92% detected once. The rearrangement uses TRBV5-8 and TRBJ1-2, with unresolved D. The sequenced sample consisted of PBMCs or T cells enriched from blood (not recorded which). The TCR sequence derives from a woman aged 25 to 39 with acute COVID-19. The DNA for the CDR3 is TGTGCCAGCAGCTGGCGGTTTAGGACTCCCAACTATGGCTACACCTTC. Protein: CASSWRFRTPNYGYTF.